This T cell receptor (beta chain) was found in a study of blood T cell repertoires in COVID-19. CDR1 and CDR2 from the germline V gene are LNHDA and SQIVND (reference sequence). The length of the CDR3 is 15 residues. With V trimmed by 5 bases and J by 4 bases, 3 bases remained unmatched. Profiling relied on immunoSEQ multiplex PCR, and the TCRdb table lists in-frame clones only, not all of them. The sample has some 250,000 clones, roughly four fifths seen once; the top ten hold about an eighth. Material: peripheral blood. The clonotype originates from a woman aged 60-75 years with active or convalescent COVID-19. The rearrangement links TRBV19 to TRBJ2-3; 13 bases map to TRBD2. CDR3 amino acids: CASSFTSGGADTQYF. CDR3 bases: TGTGCCAGTAGTTTCACTAGCGGGGGGGCAGATACGCAGTATTTT.